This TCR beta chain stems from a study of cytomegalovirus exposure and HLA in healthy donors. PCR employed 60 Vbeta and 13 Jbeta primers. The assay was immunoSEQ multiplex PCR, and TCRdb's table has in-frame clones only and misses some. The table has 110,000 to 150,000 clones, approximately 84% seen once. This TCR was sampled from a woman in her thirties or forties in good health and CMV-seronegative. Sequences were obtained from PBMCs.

The CDR3 region has the DNA TGTGCCACGACCAGAGAAAGAGATAGCCCCAATCTACTCCAGCATTTT. Amino acid sequence: CATTRERDSPNLLQHF. V gene TRBV15 combines with J gene TRBJ1-5; D remains ambiguous. Trimming removed 9 bases at V and 12 bases at J, with 30 bases between. Germline values: CDR1 LNHNV, CDR2 YYDKDF (reference sequence). This CDR3 has 16 residues.